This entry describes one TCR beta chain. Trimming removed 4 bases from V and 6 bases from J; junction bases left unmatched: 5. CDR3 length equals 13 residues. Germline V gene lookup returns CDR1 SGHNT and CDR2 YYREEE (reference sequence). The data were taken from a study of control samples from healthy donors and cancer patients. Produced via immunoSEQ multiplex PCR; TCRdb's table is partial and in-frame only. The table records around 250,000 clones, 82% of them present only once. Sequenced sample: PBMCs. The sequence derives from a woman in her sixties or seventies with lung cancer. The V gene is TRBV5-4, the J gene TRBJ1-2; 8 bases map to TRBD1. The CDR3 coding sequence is TGTGCCAGCAGCCGGGACAGGTTCGATGGCTACACCTTC. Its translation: CASSRDRFDGYTF. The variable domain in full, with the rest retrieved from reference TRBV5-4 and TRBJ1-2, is ETGVTQSPTHLIKTRGQQVTLRCSSQSGHNTVSWYQQALGQGPQFIFQYYREEENGRGNFPPRFSGLQFPNYSSELNVNALELDDSALYLCASSRDRFDGYTFGSGTRLTVV.